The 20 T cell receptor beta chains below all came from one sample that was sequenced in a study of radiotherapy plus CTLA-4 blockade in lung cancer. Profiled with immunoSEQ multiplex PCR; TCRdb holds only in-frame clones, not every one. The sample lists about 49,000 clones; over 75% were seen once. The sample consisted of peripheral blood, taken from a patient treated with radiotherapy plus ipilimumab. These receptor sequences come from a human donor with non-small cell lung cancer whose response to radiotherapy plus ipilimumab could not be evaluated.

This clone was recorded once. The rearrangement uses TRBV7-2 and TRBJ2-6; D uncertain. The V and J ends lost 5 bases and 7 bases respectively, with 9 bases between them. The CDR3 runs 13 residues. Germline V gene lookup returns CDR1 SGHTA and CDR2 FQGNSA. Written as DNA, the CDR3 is TGTGCCAGCAGCACCGAACATGCCAACGTCCTGACTTTC. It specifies CASSTEHANVLTF.

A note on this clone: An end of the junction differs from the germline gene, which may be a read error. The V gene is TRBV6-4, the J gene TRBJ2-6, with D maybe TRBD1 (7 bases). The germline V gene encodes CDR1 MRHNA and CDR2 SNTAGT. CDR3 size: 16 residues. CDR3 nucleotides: TGTGCCAGCAGTCCTCAGGGGGGCTCTGGAGCCAACGTCCTGACTTTC. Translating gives CASSPQGGSGANVLTF.

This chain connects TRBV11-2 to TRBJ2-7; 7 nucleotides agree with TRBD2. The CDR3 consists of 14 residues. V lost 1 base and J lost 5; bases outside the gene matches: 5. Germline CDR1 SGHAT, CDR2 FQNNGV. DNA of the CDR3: TGTGCCAGCAGCTTAGGCGGACTAGGGAACGAGCAGTACTTC. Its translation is CASSLGGLGNEQYF.

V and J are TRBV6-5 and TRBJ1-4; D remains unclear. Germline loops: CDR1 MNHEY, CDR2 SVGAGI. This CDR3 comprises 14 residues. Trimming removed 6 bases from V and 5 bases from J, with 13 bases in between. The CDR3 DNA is TGTGCCAGCAGCCCCGTGGCGCGGAATGAAAAACTGTTTTTT. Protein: CASSPVARNEKLFF.

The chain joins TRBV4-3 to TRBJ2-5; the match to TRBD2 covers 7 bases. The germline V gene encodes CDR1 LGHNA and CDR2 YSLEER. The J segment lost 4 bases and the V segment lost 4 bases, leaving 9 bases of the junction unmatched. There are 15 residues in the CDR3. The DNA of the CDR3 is TGCGCCAGCAGCCCGACCGGGAGCGGGACAGAGACCCAGTACTTC. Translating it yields CASSPTGSGTETQYF.

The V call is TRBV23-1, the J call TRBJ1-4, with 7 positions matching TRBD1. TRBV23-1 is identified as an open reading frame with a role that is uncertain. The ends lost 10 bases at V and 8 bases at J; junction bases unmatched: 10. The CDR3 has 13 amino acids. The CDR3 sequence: CATPCRGREKLFF. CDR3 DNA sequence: TGCGCCACCCCTTGTAGGGGGCGAGAAAAACTGTTTTTT.

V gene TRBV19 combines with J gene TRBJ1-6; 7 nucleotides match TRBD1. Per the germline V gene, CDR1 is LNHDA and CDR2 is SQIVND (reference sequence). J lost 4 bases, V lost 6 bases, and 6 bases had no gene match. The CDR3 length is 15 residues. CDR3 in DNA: TGTGCCAGTAGCCCGGCGGGACAGTATAATTCACCCCTCCACTTT. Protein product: CASSPAGQYNSPLHF.

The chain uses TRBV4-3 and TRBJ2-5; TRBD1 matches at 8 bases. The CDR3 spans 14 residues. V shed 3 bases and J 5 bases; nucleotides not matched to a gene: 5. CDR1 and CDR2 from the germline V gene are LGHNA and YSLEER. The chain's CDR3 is CASSHADRGETQYF. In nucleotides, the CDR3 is TGCGCCAGCAGCCATGCTGACAGGGGTGAGACCCAGTACTTC.

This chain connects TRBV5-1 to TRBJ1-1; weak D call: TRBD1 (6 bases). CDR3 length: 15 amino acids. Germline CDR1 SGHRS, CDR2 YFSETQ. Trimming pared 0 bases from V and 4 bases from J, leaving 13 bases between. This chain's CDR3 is CASSLGGQSGTEAFF. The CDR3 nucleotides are TGCGCCAGCAGCTTGGGGGGGCAGAGTGGCACTGAAGCTTTCTTT.

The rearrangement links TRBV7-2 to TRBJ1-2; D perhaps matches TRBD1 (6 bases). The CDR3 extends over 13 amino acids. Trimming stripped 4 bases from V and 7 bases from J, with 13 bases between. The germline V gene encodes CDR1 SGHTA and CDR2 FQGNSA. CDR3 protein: CASSSIRQAGYTF. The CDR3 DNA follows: TGTGCCAGCAGCTCAATTCGACAGGCTGGCTACACCTTC.

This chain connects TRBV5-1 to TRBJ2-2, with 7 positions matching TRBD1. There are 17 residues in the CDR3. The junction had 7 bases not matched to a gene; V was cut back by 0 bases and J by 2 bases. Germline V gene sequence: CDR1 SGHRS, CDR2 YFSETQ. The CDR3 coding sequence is TGCGCCAGCAGCTTGGGGAATACAGGGGCCAACACCGGGGAGCTGTTTTTT. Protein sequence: CASSLGNTGANTGELFF.

As DNA, the CDR3 is TGTGCCAGCAAGGACAGACAATACTATGGCTACACCTTC. It specifies CASKDRQYYGYTF. The chain employs TRBV6-5 and TRBJ1-2, with D maybe TRBD1 (6 bases). V was cut by 7 bases and J by 3 bases, with 12 bases left in between. This CDR3 is 13 amino acids long. CDR1 and CDR2 from the germline V gene are MNHEY and SVGAGI.

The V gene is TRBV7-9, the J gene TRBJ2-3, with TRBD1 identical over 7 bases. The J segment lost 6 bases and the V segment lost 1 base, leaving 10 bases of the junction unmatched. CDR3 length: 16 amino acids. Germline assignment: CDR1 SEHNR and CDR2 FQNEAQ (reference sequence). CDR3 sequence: CASSLEGARGRDTQYF. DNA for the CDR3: TGTGCCAGCAGCTTAGAGGGGGCCAGGGGTAGGGATACGCAGTATTTT.

The CDR3 bases are TGTGCCAGCAGCGTCTGGGGGGGGCAGGGGAATGAGCAGTTCTTC. Amino acids: CASSVWGGQGNEQFF. The chain is built from TRBV9 and TRBJ2-1; D perhaps matches TRBD2 (7 bases). CDR3 length: 15 residues. The germline V gene encodes CDR1 SGDLS and CDR2 YYNGEE. Between the trimmed V and J ends, which lost 2 bases and 7 bases, there was a span of 16 bases.

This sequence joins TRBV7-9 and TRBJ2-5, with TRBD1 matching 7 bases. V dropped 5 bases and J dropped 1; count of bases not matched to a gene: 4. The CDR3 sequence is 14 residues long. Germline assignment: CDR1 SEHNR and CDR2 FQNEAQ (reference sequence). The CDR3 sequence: CASSLGQVQETQYF. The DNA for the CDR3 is TGTGCCAGCAGCCTAGGACAGGTCCAAGAGACCCAGTACTTC. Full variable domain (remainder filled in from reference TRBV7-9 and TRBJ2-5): DTGVSQNPRHKITKRGQNVTFRCDPISEHNRLYWYRQTLGQGPEFLTYFQNEAQLEKSRLLSDRFSAERPKGSFSTLEIQRTEQGDSAMYLCASSLGQVQETQYFGPGTRLLVL.

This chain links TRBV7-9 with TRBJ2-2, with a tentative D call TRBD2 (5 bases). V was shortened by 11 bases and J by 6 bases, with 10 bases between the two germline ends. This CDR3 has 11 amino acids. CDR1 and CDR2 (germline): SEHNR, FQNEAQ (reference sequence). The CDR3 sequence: CAWKLAGELFF. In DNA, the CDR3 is TGTGCCTGGAAACTAGCCGGGGAGCTGTTTTTT.

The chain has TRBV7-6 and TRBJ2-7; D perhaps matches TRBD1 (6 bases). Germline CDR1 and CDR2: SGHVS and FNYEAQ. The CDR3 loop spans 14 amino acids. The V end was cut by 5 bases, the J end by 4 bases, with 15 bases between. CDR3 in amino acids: CASSPVTGEYEQYF. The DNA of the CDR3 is TGTGCCAGCAGCCCAGTGACAGGAGAGTACGAGCAGTACTTC.

The CDR3: CASSPLTGNTIYF. The CDR3 DNA reads TGTGCCAGCAGCCCTCTAACGGGAAACACCATATATTTT. The chain couples TRBV7-6 to TRBJ1-3, with no clear D. Trimming removed 5 bases from V and 4 bases from J, with 9 bases in between. Per the germline V gene, CDR1 is SGHVS and CDR2 is FNYEAQ. This CDR3 spans 13 amino acids.

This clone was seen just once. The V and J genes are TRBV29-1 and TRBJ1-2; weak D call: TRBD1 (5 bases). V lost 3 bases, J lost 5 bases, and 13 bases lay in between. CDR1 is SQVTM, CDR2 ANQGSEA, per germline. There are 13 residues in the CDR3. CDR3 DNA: TGCAGCGTTGATCAGGGAACAGGTTATGGCTACACCTTC. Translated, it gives CSVDQGTGYGYTF.

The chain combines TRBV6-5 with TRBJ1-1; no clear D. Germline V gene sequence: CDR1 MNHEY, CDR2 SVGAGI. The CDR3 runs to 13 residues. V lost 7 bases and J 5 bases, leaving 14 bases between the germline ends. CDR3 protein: CASTPGGWTEAFF. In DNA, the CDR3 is TGTGCCAGCACCCCTGGCGGGTGGACTGAAGCTTTCTTT.